The 27 T cell receptor beta chains reported below all come from one sample, sequenced in a study of identical twins. TCRdb called the 5' RACE reads again in MiXCR, with one record for every CDR3 protein. Of 250,000 to 350,000 distinct CDR3 sequences listed, under 9% are singletons. These data were likewise used in another study, on yellow fever vaccine responses in identical twins.

Material for sequencing was memory (CD45RO+) T cells sorted from blood. The receptors originated from a woman younger than 30 in good health.

This clonotype was seen many times. At one boundary the junction diverges from the germline segment, which might be a read error. The CDR3 nucleotides read TGTGCCAGCAGCCAAGATTGGGGGGAAGTCTATGGCTACATCTTC. It specifies CASSQDWGEVYGYIF. V usage is TRBV4-2 and J usage is TRBJ1-2; D possibly corresponds to TRBD1 (5 bases). Germline values: CDR1 LGHNA, CDR2 YNFKEQ. The CDR3 sequence is 15 residues long.

A remark on this clonotype: Its ends do not fully match the called genes, so a read error is possible. J is TRBJ2-2 and V is TRBV28, with TRBD1 identical over 10 bases. The CDR3 sequence is 16 residues long. CDR1 is MDHEN, CDR2 SYDVKM, per germline. In DNA, the CDR3 is TGTGCCTGCAGTTTACTTCTGGGACAGGGGTCCGGGGAGCTGTTTTTT. Protein sequence: CACSLLLGQGSGELFF.

The V gene is TRBV7-8, the J gene TRBJ2-7; TRBD1 agrees at 8 bases. The length of the CDR3 is 15 residues. V shed 5 bases and J 4 bases; nucleotides not matched to a gene: 10. CDR1 is SGHVS and CDR2 is FQNEAQ in the germline V gene. Here the CDR3 reads CASSPQGALGYEQYV. Written as DNA, the CDR3 is TGTGCCAGCAGCCCCCAGGGGGCATTGGGTTACGAGCAGTACGTC.

Only a few counts were recorded for this clonotype. This rearrangement joins TRBV6-2 or TRBV6-3 to TRBJ1-4; the D is unclear. The CDR3 runs 13 residues. Trimming left V 6 bases short and J 5 bases short, with 10 bases between. Germline assignment: CDR1 MNHEY and CDR2 SVGEGT. DNA of the CDR3: TGTGCCAGCAGCCCCGCAGAGAATGAAAAACTGTTTTTT. Translating gives CASSPAENEKLFF.

The chain's CDR3 is CASAQGNPPYEQYV. DNA for the CDR3: TGTGCCAGCGCCCAGGGGAATCCCCCCTACGAGCAGTACGTC. The chain uses TRBV28 and TRBJ2-7; the D gene is possibly TRBD1 (6 bases). Germline assignment: CDR1 MDHEN and CDR2 SYDVKM. The CDR3 runs to 14 residues. V shed 8 bases and J shed 2 bases, with 16 bases lying between them.

This clonotype has just a few counts. J is TRBJ1-2 and V is TRBV6-1; D gene ambiguous. This CDR3 has 12 amino acids. Looked up from germline, CDR1 is MNHNS and CDR2 is SASEGT. Trimming cost V 1 base and J 4 bases, with 4 bases left between them. CDR3 protein: CASSEGSYGYTF. The DNA for the CDR3 is TGTGCCAGCAGTGAAGGGAGCTATGGCTACACCTTC.

This clonotype was picked up many times. The rearrangement joins TRBV6-1 to TRBJ1-5; a weak D match, TRBD1 (5 bases). CDR3 length: 13 residues. The germline V and J ends were trimmed by 5 bases and 5 bases, with 10 bases remaining between them. The germline V gene encodes CDR1 MNHNS and CDR2 SASEGT. The CDR3 region has the DNA TGTGCCAGCAGTCGGGACTCCGATCAGCCCCAGCATTTT. The encoded protein is CASSRDSDQPQHF.

This clonotype was counted many times. The chain employs TRBV12-3 or TRBV12-4 and TRBJ2-1, with 10 bases identical to TRBD1. J lost 8 bases, V lost 4 bases, and 11 bases had no gene match. This CDR3 comprises 16 residues. In nucleotides, the CDR3 is TGTGCCAGCAGTTGGTGGAGGGACAGGGGAAGGGATGAGCAGTTCTTC. Protein product: CASSWWRDRGRDEQFF.

This clonotype has a count of ten or more. The genes are TRBV12-3 or TRBV12-4 and TRBJ1-1; D unresolved. The V gene lost 6 bases and the J gene lost 8 bases, with 16 bases spanning the gap. The CDR3 spans 13 residues. CDR3 DNA: TGTGCCAGCAGGACCCTCGGGCACGGGGAAGCTTTCTTT. Its translation: CASRTLGHGEAFF.

This clonotype was seen a few times. The chain links TRBV2 to TRBJ1-5, with 8 bases lining up with TRBD1. The germline V gene has CDR1 SNHLY and CDR2 FYNNEI. Unmatched junction bases numbered 6, after V lost 4 bases and J lost 7 bases. The CDR3 runs 14 residues. The CDR3 DNA is TGTGCCAGCAGTGCAGGACAGGGCTGGCAGCCCCAGCATTTT. This encodes CASSAGQGWQPQHF.

This clonotype has a count of ten or more. The genes are TRBV12-3 or TRBV12-4 and TRBJ2-2; TRBD2 is a possible D gene (5 bases). This CDR3 is built from 15 residues. Trimming cost V 3 bases and J 2 bases, with 10 bases left between them. Here the CDR3 reads CASSFVSGNTGELFF. Written as DNA, the CDR3 is TGTGCCAGCAGTTTCGTCAGCGGCAACACCGGGGAGCTGTTTTTT.

The rearrangement uses TRBV20-1 and TRBJ1-2, with D uncertain. The length of the CDR3 is 14 residues. Germline V gives CDR1 DFQATT, CDR2 SNEGSKA (reference sequence). Trimming shortened V by 5 bases and J by 7 bases, and 20 bases separated the two germline ends. CDR3 sequence reads: CSAGRVRELAGYTF. CDR3 DNA: TGCAGTGCTGGACGGGTACGGGAACTGGCTGGCTACACCTTC.

This clonotype was counted between two and nine times. V usage is TRBV24-1 and J usage is TRBJ2-1, with TRBD1 matching over 10 bases. Germline V gene data show CDR1 as KGHDR and CDR2 as SFDVKD. The CDR3 contains 15 residues. J gave up 7 bases and V 0 bases, and 2 bases lay outside the gene matches. For the CDR3, the DNA is TGTGCCACCAGTGATTTGAGGACAGGGGGTAATGAGCAGTTCTTC. Encoded protein: CATSDLRTGGNEQFF.

The rearrangement links TRBV4-2 to TRBJ2-1, with TRBD2 identical over 7 bases. Unmatched junction bases numbered 9, after V lost 0 bases and J lost 10 bases. This CDR3 has 15 amino acids. Germline V gene data show CDR1 as LGHNA and CDR2 as YNFKEQ. DNA for the CDR3: TGTGCCAGCAGCCAAGATCCTAGCGGCAGTTTAGAGCAGTTCTTC. Translation gives CASSQDPSGSLEQFF.

The chain carries TRBV20-1 and TRBJ2-3; a possible D gene is TRBD1 (6 bases). CDR1 is DFQATT and CDR2 is SNEGSKA in the germline V gene (reference sequence). Trimming stripped 0 bases from V and 1 base from J, with 8 bases between. There are 14 residues in the CDR3. CDR3 coding DNA: TGCAGTGCTAGAGAGAGACAGGGCACAGATACGCAGTATTTT. It specifies CSARERQGTDTQYF.

The chain carries TRBV21-1 and TRBJ2-7; TRBD1 was called by the table and not checked on the DNA. TRBV21-1 is marked as a pseudogene. The length of the CDR3 is 15 residues. The CDR3: CASSKVVTGIYEQYF. CDR3 DNA: TGTGCCAGCAGCAAAGTCGTGACAGGGATCTACGAGCAGTACTTC.

This rearrangement joins TRBV28 to TRBJ1-1, with unresolved D. V was cut by 1 base and J by 10 bases, with 7 bases left in between. Per germline, CDR1 MDHEN and CDR2 SYDVKM. The CDR3 contains 11 residues. The CDR3 loop reads CASSLYNGAFF. Written as DNA, the CDR3 is TGTGCCAGCAGTTTATACAATGGAGCTTTCTTT. Based on the CDR3 plus reference TRBV28 and TRBJ1-1, the full variable domain is DVKVTQSSRYLVKRTGEKVFLECVQDMDHENMFWYRQDPGLGLRLIYFSYDVKMKEKGDIPEGYSVSREKKERFSLILESASTNQTSMYLCASSLYNGAFFGQGTRLTVV.

This chain connects TRBV4-1 to TRBJ2-5; TRBD2 matches at 8 bases. J gave up 5 bases and V 1 base, and 12 bases lay outside the gene matches. Germline V gene lookup returns CDR1 MGHRA and CDR2 YSYEKL. This CDR3 is built from 17 residues. As DNA, the CDR3 is TGCGCCAGCAGCCAAGGACGGGGAAGCGGGGGTCGGGAGACCCAGTACTTC. Amino acid sequence: CASSQGRGSGGRETQYF.

This clonotype was seen at least ten times. The chain has TRBV10-3 and TRBJ1-3; 7 bases are shared with TRBD1. The length of the CDR3 is 15 residues. V trimming: 6 bases; J trimming: 0 bases; junction bases outside the gene matches: 5. CDR1 and CDR2 from the germline V gene are ENHRY and SYGVKD. DNA for the CDR3: TGTGCCATCAGCGGACAGGCCAGCTCTGGAAACACCATATATTTT. Its protein is CAISGQASSGNTIYF.

The chain couples TRBV5-1 to TRBJ1-4, with TRBD1 as a possible D gene (5 bases). Germline CDR1 and CDR2: SGHRS and YFSETQ. V was trimmed by 2 bases and J by 7 bases, leaving 18 bases between them. The CDR3 loop spans 16 amino acids. The CDR3 DNA reads as TGCGCCAGCAGCTTAGGCAGGGCGGTAAATTTTGAAAAACTGTTTTTT. Its translation is CASSLGRAVNFEKLFF.

In this sample, this clonotype turned up many times. V is TRBV5-1 and J is TRBJ1-1; D remains ambiguous. The CDR3 sequence is 16 residues long. Germline V gene sequence: CDR1 SGHRS, CDR2 YFSETQ. Trimming removed 0 bases from V and 0 bases from J, with 12 bases in between. This chain's CDR3 is CASSLGQNNLNTEAFF. The CDR3 nucleotides read TGCGCCAGCAGCTTGGGGCAGAATAATCTGAACACTGAAGCTTTCTTT.

The table lists this clonotype with many counts. V gene TRBV6-5 combines with J gene TRBJ2-2; possible D gene TRBD2, 6 bases. Germline CDR1 and CDR2: MNHEY and SVGAGI. This CDR3 spans 15 amino acids. The V gene lost 6 bases and the J gene lost 3 bases, with 14 bases spanning the gap. The CDR3 is CASRSGGADTGELFF. CDR3 coding DNA: TGTGCCAGCAGGTCTGGAGGGGCGGACACCGGGGAGCTGTTTTTT.

At least ten counts were recorded for this clonotype. V is TRBV24-1 and J is TRBJ2-2; D is perhaps TRBD2 (6 bases). The CDR3 extends over 15 amino acids. In germline, CDR1 is KGHDR, CDR2 SFDVKD. V lost 5 bases and J lost 4, with 13 bases in between. This CDR3 reads CATSVSGRGTGELFF. The CDR3 DNA reads TGTGCCACCAGTGTTTCCGGGAGAGGCACCGGGGAGCTGTTTTTT.

The table lists this clonotype with many counts. The chain employs TRBV12-3 or TRBV12-4 and TRBJ2-2; the D gene could be TRBD1 or TRBD2 (5 bases each). The CDR3 is 16 amino acids. V dropped 1 base and J dropped 6 bases, with 15 bases sitting between them. CDR3 in DNA: TGTGCCAGCAGTTTAGTAGGGGTGGGGACCGCCGGGGAGCTGTTTTTT. This translates into CASSLVGVGTAGELFF.

The CDR3 region is CASRLAGGSSTDTQYF. In DNA, the CDR3 is TGTGCCAGTCGACTAGCGGGGGGGTCTAGCACAGATACGCAGTATTTT. The V call is TRBV27, the J call TRBJ2-3; 14 nucleotides line up with TRBD2. Trimming cost V 9 bases and J 0 bases; bases outside gene matches: 5. Germline V gene lookup returns CDR1 MNHEY and CDR2 SMNVEV (reference sequence). The CDR3 is 16 residues long.

This chain uses TRBV9 with TRBJ1-6, with a possible D match to TRBD1 (6 bases). This CDR3 is built from 15 residues. Germline loops: CDR1 SGDLS, CDR2 YYNGEE. The germline V and J ends were trimmed by 0 bases and 5 bases, with 9 bases remaining between them. The CDR3 spells CASSVVAGDNSPLHF. The CDR3, as DNA: TGTGCCAGCAGCGTAGTGGCAGGGGATAATTCACCCCTCCACTTT.

A single count supports this clonotype. A much larger clone lies a single base off, so this may be a read error. The chain couples TRBV20-1 to TRBJ2-7, with D perhaps matching TRBD2 (5 bases). This CDR3 has 11 amino acids. Germline V gene sequence: CDR1 DFQATT, CDR2 SNEGSKA (reference sequence). CDR3 sequence: CCASKTYEQYF. CDR3 sequence (DNA): TGCTGTGCTAGCAAAACCTACGAGCAGTACTTC.